Listed below are T cell receptor beta chains from one sample, sequenced in a study of T cell responses to AZD1222 COVID-19 vaccine. Sequencing was performed with immunoSEQ multiplex PCR; in TCRdb, only in-frame clones are kept and a portion is missing. The data contain some 170,000 clones, 80% to 95% of them singletons. This specimen was peripheral blood, taken 28 days after the second dose of the MenACWY control vaccine. The origin of the receptors is an adult who received the MenACWY meningococcal vaccine as a control. CDR3s leave out the opening cysteine and the closing phenylalanine or tryptophan. D genes are given only for firm matches. Clone size is shown for a subset of rows, as once, few, many or a class of expanded clone.

size: .; V: TRBV6-5; D: TRBD2; CDR3: ASSSSGGAMNEQF
size: .; V: TRBV7-9; D: .; CDR3: ASSLGSGRGLGEQY
size: .; V: TRBV14; D: .; CDR3: ASSRGTSGTAYEQY
size: once; V: TRBV15; D: .; CDR3: ATSLRRNNSPLH
size: .; V: TRBV29-1; D: TRBD2; CDR3: SVEWGGQYTDTQY
size: .; V: TRBV12-3/TRBV12-4; D: .; CDR3: ASSSHTGELF
size: .; V: TRBV18; D: TRBD1; CDR3: ASSIQGRNSPLH
size: .; V: TRBV11-2; D: TRBD1; CDR3: ASSQPGQGREREQF
size: .; V: TRBV30; D: .; CDR3: AWTTLGGAEAF
size: .; V: TRBV7-8; D: .; CDR3: ASSLTPQGRDGYT
size: .; V: TRBV30; D: TRBD1; CDR3: AWSVGTGTSPLH
size: .; V: TRBV5-1; D: .; CDR3: ASSRTWDEQF
size: few; V: TRBV7-9; D: .; CDR3: ASSRTDNSPLH
size: .; V: TRBV18; D: .; CDR3: ASSRLQEPSTDTQY
size: .; V: TRBV7-6; D: .; CDR3: ASSLGADTYNSPLH
size: .; V: TRBV3-1/TRBV3-2; D: .; CDR3: ASSLQGEGSYEQY
size: .; V: TRBV5-1; D: .; CDR3: ASSLEDLSSTEAF
size: .; V: TRBV15; D: .; CDR3: ATSRDTGRRMNTEAF
size: .; V: TRBV6-2/TRBV6-3; D: .; CDR3: ASSYGRTNQPQH
size: .; V: TRBV4-1; D: .; CDR3: ASSQARTKQETQY
size: .; V: TRBV30; D: .; CDR3: AWSVRGNYGYT
size: .; V: TRBV5-5; D: .; CDR3: ASRNEARFMNTEAF
size: .; V: TRBV15; D: .; CDR3: ATSRDGAQGVTGELF
size: .; V: TRBV6-1; D: .; CDR3: ASSEGWGQPQH
size: .; V: TRBV5-1; D: .; CDR3: ASSLTTGTGRTQY
size: .; V: TRBV6-5; D: TRBD1; CDR3: ASSLQGAGYT
size: .; V: TRBV28; D: TRBD1; CDR3: ASRAGGRTSGNTIY
size: few; V: TRBV20-1; D: .; CDR3: SARDETQY
size: .; V: TRBV7-3; D: TRBD1; CDR3: ASSLTQTGQGGTEAF
size: once; V: TRBV6-5; D: TRBD1; CDR3: ASSTTGWSYEKLF
size: once; V: TRBV7-9; D: TRBD1; CDR3: ASSPQGTIQY
size: .; V: TRBV5-6; D: TRBD1; CDR3: ASSPTGRSSPLH
size: .; V: TRBV23-1; D: .; CDR3: ASSKQGQTIIANYGYT